This TCR beta chain was recovered during a study of T cell repertoires in cytomegalovirus infection. Regarding the study as a whole: Summed frequency of public TCR beta families distinguished CMV carriers with the relevant HLA.

This CDR3 contains 16 residues. Germline CDR1 and CDR2: GTSNPN and SVGIG (reference sequence). V was trimmed by 0 bases and J by 0 bases, leaving 12 bases between them. On this clonotype itself: Its antigen remains unknown.

TCRdb independently ran MiXCR on the reads; one entry per CDR3 protein. The repertoire consists of approximately 300,000 distinct CDR3 sequences, with approximately 32% occurring once and the leading ten covering about 20%. This sequence was found in a human donor in good health (CMV status not recorded). Some clones in this sample may be carry-over from other donors' samples. The V gene is TRBV30, the J gene TRBJ2-1; D unclear. The input for sequencing was cultured PBMCs, taken from culture after CMV antigen stimulation. The CDR3 DNA follows: TGTGCCTGGAGTGTACTGGCGACGAGCTCCTACAATGAGCAGTTCTTC. Amino acids: CAWSVLATSSYNEQFF.